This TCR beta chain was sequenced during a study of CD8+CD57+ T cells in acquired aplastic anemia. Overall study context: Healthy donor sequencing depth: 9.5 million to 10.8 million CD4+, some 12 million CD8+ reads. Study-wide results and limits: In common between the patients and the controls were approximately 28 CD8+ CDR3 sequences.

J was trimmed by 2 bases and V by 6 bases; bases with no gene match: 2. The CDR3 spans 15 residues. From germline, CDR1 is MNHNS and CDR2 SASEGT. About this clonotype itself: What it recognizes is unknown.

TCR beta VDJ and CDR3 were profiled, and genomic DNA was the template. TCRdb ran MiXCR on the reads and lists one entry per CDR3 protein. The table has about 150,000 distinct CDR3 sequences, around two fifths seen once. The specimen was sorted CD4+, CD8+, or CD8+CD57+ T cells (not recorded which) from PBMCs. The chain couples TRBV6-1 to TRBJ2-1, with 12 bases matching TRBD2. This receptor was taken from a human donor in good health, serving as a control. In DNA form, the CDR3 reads TGTGCCAGCAGACTAGCGGGGGGAACCTACAATGAGCAGTTCTTC. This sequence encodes CASRLAGGTYNEQFF.